This TCR beta chain was obtained from a study of blood T cell repertoires in COVID-19. At the level of the study: Sites in the United States, Italy and Spain provided acute and convalescent COVID-19 samples. Nucleic acid was either cDNA or gDNA, and it came from T cells, B-cell-depleted T cells, or PBMCs.

This CDR3 is 19 amino acids long. After removal of 0 bases from V and 0 bases from J, the junction contained 5 bases not matched to a gene. Germline loops: CDR1 SEHNR, CDR2 FQNEAQ (reference sequence). Sequenced by immunoSEQ multiplex PCR; TCRdb stores in-frame clones only, minus some. The table has around 150,000 clones, roughly three quarters seen once. Specimen: peripheral blood. The origin of this receptor is a man aged 50-59 years with active or convalescent COVID-19. The rearrangement links TRBV7-9 to TRBJ2-4; TRBD2 aligns across 13 bases. Here the CDR3 reads CASSLAGLAGAVAKNIQYF. The CDR3, as DNA: TGTGCCAGCAGCTTAGCTGGACTAGCGGGAGCAGTAGCCAAAAACATTCAGTACTTC.